One and the same sample provided the 3 T cell receptor beta chains below, sequenced in a study of T cells in Graves' hyperthyroidism and ophthalmopathy (dated by TCRdb to 2018 to 2020). To prepare the library, multiplex PCR was applied. The listed sequencing device is Illumina HiSeq 2000. Amplification of TCR beta CDR3 regions was carried out from RNA transcripts. A first-round RT-PCR of the TCR CDR3 used the HTBI primer set with the Qiagen OneStep RT-PCR kit. Using fastp at Q25 and MiXCR, TCRdb reprocessed the public reads and kept productive beta chains. Every distinct CDR3 protein forms one entry, paired with its most common genes and DNA. The sample table lists about 360,000 distinct CDR3 sequences, approximately 13% of them with a count of one. The ten largest account for around 9.2% of the sample. Input material: blood. All receptors derive from a woman younger than 30 with Graves' hyperthyroidism.

This clonotype was seen a few times. The gene calls are TRBV7-8 and TRBJ1-6; D possibly corresponds to TRBD1 (5 bases). This CDR3 comprises 16 residues. V gave up 5 bases and J gave up 6 bases, with 17 bases separating them. Germline V gives CDR1 SGHVS, CDR2 FQNEAQ. CDR3 in DNA: TGTGCCAGCAGCAACCTTGGAGGGGCTAGTAATTCACCCCTCCACTTT. This gives the protein CASSNLGGASNSPLHF.

This clonotype was picked up many times. J is TRBJ1-5 and V is TRBV27; 7 nucleotides agree with TRBD1. The CDR3 length is 18 residues. V gave up 5 bases and J gave up 0 bases; unmatched junction bases: 13. Germline lookup yields CDR1 MNHEY and CDR2 SMNVEV (reference sequence). CDR3 sequence (DNA): TGTGCCAGCAGTCCCCAACGGACAGGATTTTATAGCAATCAGCCCCAGCATTTT. Translated, it gives CASSPQRTGFYSNQPQHF.

This clonotype was seen a handful of times. The rearrangement uses TRBV5-1 and TRBJ2-3; unclear D gene. V shed 1 base and J shed 1 base, with 10 bases lying between them. The CDR3 is 15 amino acids. CDR1 SGHRS and CDR2 YFSETQ come from the germline V gene. The CDR3 spells CASSLKWERTDTQYF. CDR3 bases: TGCGCCAGCAGCTTGAAGTGGGAACGCACAGATACGCAGTATTTT.